Each of the 27 T cell receptor beta chains below was sequenced from the same sample in a study of T cell responses to AZD1222 COVID-19 vaccine. The repertoire was sequenced with immunoSEQ multiplex PCR; TCRdb's copy has only in-frame clones and lacks some. This sample has over 150,000 clones, with roughly 94% found just once. The sample here was peripheral blood, taken on day 0 of MenACWY control vaccination. The receptors come from an adult in good health.

The chain uses TRBV19 and TRBJ1-3; maybe TRBD1 (6 bases). V lost 5 bases to trimming and J lost 3 bases, with 17 bases between them. The CDR3 has 16 amino acids. Germline CDR1 and CDR2: LNHDA and SQIVND (reference sequence). The CDR3 loop is CASSSTGGSSGNTIYF. The CDR3 DNA follows: TGTGCCAGTAGTTCGACAGGCGGGTCGAGTGGAAACACCATATATTTT.

The chain has TRBV7-3 and TRBJ2-7; the D gene is possibly TRBD2 (7 bases). The V end was cut by 5 bases, the J end by 0 bases, with 14 bases between. This CDR3 comprises 15 residues. Germline assignment: CDR1 SGHTA and CDR2 FQGTGA. The CDR3 DNA follows: TGTGCCAGCAGCCCTAGGGGGGGGATCTCCTACGAGCAGTACTTC. It yields the protein CASSPRGGISYEQYF.

This clone appeared once. V usage is TRBV18 and J usage is TRBJ2-2, with 10 bases lining up with TRBD1. Germline assignment: CDR1 KGHSH and CDR2 LQKENI. The ends lost 3 bases at V and 1 base at J; junction bases unmatched: 14. The CDR3 is made up of 20 amino acids. The CDR3 DNA reads TGTGCCAGCTCACCCGCTAGGACAGGGGGTCAAGGCTGGAACACCGGGGAGCTGTTTTTT. Translation: CASSPARTGGQGWNTGELFF.

This sequence joins TRBV5-1 and TRBJ1-2; TRBD1 might be the D (6 bases). The germline gives CDR1 SGHRS, CDR2 YFSETQ. Trimming cost V 0 bases and J 2 bases, with 11 bases left between them. The CDR3 is made up of 15 amino acids. The DNA of the CDR3 is TGCGCCAGCAGCTTGGGAGCGGGGGCGAACTATGGCTACACCTTC. As protein: CASSLGAGANYGYTF.

The V gene is TRBV7-9, the J gene TRBJ1-5, with 8 bases fitting TRBD1. The CDR3 extends over 15 amino acids. Looked up from germline, CDR1 is SEHNR and CDR2 is FQNEAQ (reference sequence). The ends lost 5 bases at V and 3 bases at J; junction bases unmatched: 6. In DNA form, the CDR3 reads TGTGCCAGCAGCATAACAGGGGGTCCCAATCAGCCCCAGCATTTT. Translating it yields CASSITGGPNQPQHF.

The chain joins TRBV19 to TRBJ2-2, with 8 bases that match TRBD1. Germline V lookup: CDR1 LNHDA, CDR2 SQIVND (reference sequence). This CDR3 spans 17 amino acids. The V segment lost 7 bases and the J segment 0 bases; nucleotides outside the gene matches: 10. The CDR3 region has the DNA TGTGCCAGTACACGGGACAGGCACTTCGCGAACACCGGGGAGCTGTTTTTT. Translation gives CASTRDRHFANTGELFF.

This chain uses TRBV18 with TRBJ1-1, with D possibly TRBD1 on 5 matching bases. The CDR3 is 13 amino acids. Trimming removed 2 bases at V and 6 bases at J, with 10 bases between. From germline, CDR1 is KGHSH and CDR2 LQKENI. The CDR3 loop is CASSPDRASEAFF. In nucleotides, the CDR3 is TGTGCCAGCTCACCAGACAGAGCTTCTGAAGCTTTCTTT.

DNA of the CDR3: TGTGCCAGCAGCGTAGAGGTTCACACTGAAGCTTTCTTT. It is translated as CASSVEVHTEAFF. The chain joins TRBV9 to TRBJ1-1; D is undetermined. The V and J ends lost 0 bases and 3 bases respectively, with 6 bases between them. CDR1 is SGDLS and CDR2 is YYNGEE in the germline V gene. This CDR3 comprises 13 residues.

The rearrangement links TRBV19 to TRBJ2-1, with D possibly TRBD1 on 6 matching bases. Germline lookup yields CDR1 LNHDA and CDR2 SQIVND (reference sequence). V was cut by 3 bases and J by 2 bases, with 14 bases left in between. This CDR3 region has 16 residues. Here the CDR3 reads CASSILTGIPYNEQFF. The CDR3 DNA reads as TGTGCCAGTAGTATCCTCACAGGGATCCCCTACAATGAGCAGTTCTTC.

The chain joins TRBV30 to TRBJ1-1, with D maybe TRBD1 (5 bases). Per the germline V gene, CDR1 is GTSNPN and CDR2 is SVGIG (reference sequence). V lost 4 bases, J lost 4 bases, and 10 bases lay in between. The CDR3 is made up of 12 amino acids. The CDR3 reads CAWTGGGTEAFF. As DNA, the CDR3 is TGTGCCTGGACCGGCGGGGGCACTGAAGCTTTCTTT.

V usage is TRBV20-1 and J usage is TRBJ2-2; D not certain. The CDR3 spans 14 residues. The ends were cut back, 3 bases at V and 5 bases at J, with 13 bases in the middle. Germline V gene lookup returns CDR1 DFQATT and CDR2 SNEGSKA (reference sequence). The CDR3 protein is CSASSASWTGELFF. The CDR3 DNA is TGCAGTGCTAGTTCGGCTAGTTGGACCGGGGAGCTGTTTTTT.

This chain connects TRBV20-1 to TRBJ1-2; 12 nucleotides agree with TRBD1. The junction had 4 bases not matched to a gene; V was cut back by 3 bases and J by 8 bases. Germline V CDR1 and CDR2: DFQATT, SNEGSKA (reference sequence). The CDR3 consists of 13 residues. CDR3 DNA: TGCAGTGCTAGTACCGGGACAGGGGGCGGCTACACCTTC. Residues: CSASTGTGGGYTF.

V and J are TRBV7-9 and TRBJ1-5, with D hard to call. Germline loops: CDR1 SEHNR, CDR2 FQNEAQ (reference sequence). The CDR3 sequence is 14 residues long. Trimming pared 2 bases from V and 5 bases from J, leaving 10 bases between. The DNA of the CDR3 is TGTGCCAGCAGCTTATACGATGACGATCAGCCCCAGCATTTT. Protein sequence: CASSLYDDDQPQHF.

The V and J genes are TRBV19 and TRBJ1-5; D uncertain. With 6 bases removed from V and 1 base from J, the gap between germline ends came to 10 bases. Germline CDR1 reads LNHDA; CDR2 reads SQIVND (reference sequence). The CDR3 is 14 residues long. CDR3 DNA: TGTGCCAGTAGAATGGGAGGGAGCAATCAGCCCCAGCATTTT. Its protein is CASRMGGSNQPQHF.

The chain links TRBV6-5 to TRBJ1-2, with TRBD1 matching 7 bases. V was pared by 5 bases and J by 2 bases, with 5 bases of the junction left unmatched. The CDR3 is 14 residues long. Germline V gives CDR1 MNHEY, CDR2 SVGAGI. DNA for the CDR3: TGTGCCAGCAGTAGGTTGACAGGGAACTATGGCTACACCTTC. This encodes CASSRLTGNYGYTF.

The chain's CDR3 is CASSSGTSGSTKNIQYF. The CDR3 DNA is TGTGCCAGCAGCTCCGGGACTAGCGGGAGTACCAAAAACATTCAGTACTTC. The chain has TRBV7-6 and TRBJ2-4; TRBD2 agrees at 14 bases. Losses at the gene ends were 4 bases for V and 2 bases for J; bases not matched to a gene: 4. From germline, CDR1 is SGHVS and CDR2 FNYEAQ. The CDR3 consists of 17 residues.

The CDR3 bases are TGTGCCAGCAGCGTGGGACGGGCGGGAGAGAGGGATACGCAGTATTTT. Translating it yields CASSVGRAGERDTQYF. V gene TRBV9 combines with J gene TRBJ2-3, with 7 bases identical to TRBD2. The CDR3 loop spans 16 amino acids. Germline-derived CDR1 and CDR2 are SGDLS and YYNGEE. Unmatched junction bases numbered 12, after V lost 2 bases and J lost 6 bases. Based on the CDR3 plus reference TRBV9 and TRBJ2-3, the full variable domain is DSGVTQTPKHLITATGQRVTLRCSPRSGDLSVYWYQQSLDQGLQFLIQYYNGEERAKGNILERFSAQQFPDLHSELNLSSLELGDSALYFCASSVGRAGERDTQYFGPGTRLTVL.

This clone appeared once. The chain has TRBV28 and TRBJ1-4; D gene unclear. This CDR3 comprises 14 residues. CDR1 and CDR2 from the germline V gene are MDHEN and SYDVKM. V gave up 6 bases and J gave up 6 bases, with 14 bases separating them. The CDR3 loop is CASSLSGIYEKLFF. Here the CDR3 DNA reads TGTGCCAGCAGCCTCTCCGGGATTTATGAAAAACTGTTTTTT.

J is TRBJ1-2 and V is TRBV15; no definite D call. Germline CDR1 LNHNV, CDR2 YYDKDF (reference sequence). Trimming took 0 bases from V and 6 from J, leaving 5 bases between them. The CDR3 has 12 amino acids. The CDR3 bases are TGTGCCACCAGCAGAGATTTAGATGGCTACACCTTC. Translation: CATSRDLDGYTF.

As regards this clone: At the DNA level, this CDR3 is encoded by other sequences in the same sample as well. This sequence joins TRBV28 and TRBJ1-2, with unresolved D. The V end was cut by 5 bases, the J end by 2 bases, with 6 bases between. Germline values: CDR1 MDHEN, CDR2 SYDVKM. This CDR3 comprises 12 residues. CDR3 in DNA: TGTGCCAGCAGTCTTTCCAACTATGGCTACACCTTC. Translation gives CASSLSNYGYTF.

The chain links TRBV24-1 to TRBJ2-3, with D maybe TRBD1 (6 bases). V dropped 3 bases and J dropped 9 bases, with 21 bases sitting between them. The germline V gene encodes CDR1 KGHDR and CDR2 SFDVKD. The CDR3 runs 16 residues. The CDR3 spells CATSDPHPGQTGTQYF. DNA for the CDR3: TGTGCCACCAGTGATCCTCACCCGGGACAAACAGGGACGCAGTATTTT.

The V call is TRBV9, the J call TRBJ1-2; the match to TRBD1 covers 10 bases. In germline, CDR1 is SGDLS, CDR2 YYNGEE. This CDR3 is built from 16 residues. Losses at the gene ends were 4 bases for V and 8 bases for J; bases not matched to a gene: 14. The CDR3 here is CASSSSWTGGVRGYTF. Here the CDR3 DNA reads TGTGCCAGCAGCAGTTCCTGGACAGGGGGAGTACGGGGCTACACCTTC.

The rearrangement joins TRBV6-1 to TRBJ1-1, with a tentative D call TRBD1 (6 bases). Germline V gene sequence: CDR1 MNHNS, CDR2 SASEGT. Trimming removed 1 base from V and 0 bases from J, with 9 bases in between. This CDR3 region has 15 residues. CDR3 in DNA: TGTGCCAGCAGTGAAGTACAGGGCCTGAACACTGAAGCTTTCTTT. This translates into CASSEVQGLNTEAFF.

The chain recombines TRBV24-1 with TRBJ2-1; D perhaps matches TRBD2 (6 bases). The germline V gene encodes CDR1 KGHDR and CDR2 SFDVKD. Trimming stripped 7 bases from V and 2 bases from J, with 20 bases between. The CDR3 length is 17 residues. The DNA of the CDR3 is TGTGCCACCAGCCCTGGGAGCCGGGAGCCCCCCTACAATGAGCAGTTCTTC. Translating it yields CATSPGSREPPYNEQFF.

This clone appeared a few times. This sequence joins TRBV6-5 and TRBJ1-2; 7 positions agree with TRBD1. Germline CDR1 is MNHEY and CDR2 is SVGAGI. This CDR3 region has 12 residues. V gave up 8 bases and J gave up 2 bases; unmatched junction bases: 2. In DNA, the CDR3 is TGTGCCAGCCGGGGACAGAACTATGGCTACACCTTC. Translated: CASRGQNYGYTF.

The chain carries TRBV19 and TRBJ1-1; TRBD1 is a possible D gene (5 bases). CDR1 is LNHDA, CDR2 SQIVND, per germline (reference sequence). The V end lost 1 base, the J end lost 4 bases, and 13 bases lay between the germline ends. The CDR3 is 15 amino acids. Here the CDR3 reads CASSIGGVSGTEAFF. The CDR3 coding sequence is TGTGCCAGTAGTATAGGAGGGGTTTCGGGCACTGAAGCTTTCTTT.

The chain combines TRBV11-3 with TRBJ2-1, with a weak D call TRBD2 (6 bases). The V end was cut by 1 base, the J end by 3 bases, with 7 bases between. Germline values: CDR1 SGHNT, CDR2 YENEEA. The CDR3 extends over 14 amino acids. The CDR3 DNA is TGTGCCAGCAGCTTAGTCGGGAGCTACAATGAGCAGTTCTTC. Protein sequence: CASSLVGSYNEQFF.